Below are 32 T cell receptor beta chains sequenced from a single sample in a study of Graves' ophthalmopathy and Graves' hyperthyroidism. Transcripts of RNA were the source for amplifying TCR beta CDR3 regions. First-round RT-PCR with HTBI primers preceded a second-round multiplex PCR. In TCRdb, the multiplex PCR reads were re-called with MiXCR into one record per CDR3 protein. The data hold over 45,000 distinct CDR3 sequences, with less than 65% observed a single time. Sample: peripheral blood. The receptors stem from an adult man with Graves' ophthalmopathy.

As concerns this clonotype: It is likely a read error, because the conserved phenylalanine at the end of the CDR3 is missing. Because the CDR3's place on the DNA is in doubt, the DNA is left out and the CDR3 is given as listed by TCRdb. The chain couples TRBV4-1 to TRBJ2-7; the table assigns TRBD2, which was not confirmed against the DNA. Ends included, the CDR3 has 12 residues. Germline V gene data show CDR1 as MGHRA and CDR2 as YSYEKL. The CDR3 sequence: CASSRKLAGGKS.

This clonotype was detected ten times or more. The chain employs TRBV5-5 and TRBJ1-2, with TRBD1 matching over 8 bases. CDR3 length: 14 amino acids. The V gene end was trimmed by 3 bases and the J gene end by 14 bases; junction bases not matched to a gene: 15. CDR1 is SGHKS and CDR2 is YYEKEE in the germline V gene (reference sequence). The CDR3 sequence: CASSYMGGQDSSTF. CDR3 nucleotides: TGTGCCAGCAGCTACATGGGGGGACAGGACTCGAGTACCTTC.

This chain links TRBV7-6 with TRBJ2-5; TRBD2 agrees at 11 bases. V was clipped by 3 bases and J by 5 bases; unmatched bases: 5. The length of the CDR3 is 15 residues. Germline CDR1 and CDR2: SGHVS and FNYEAQ. The CDR3 DNA sequence: TGTGCCAGCAGCTTCATAGCGGGAGGGCGCGAGACCCAGTACTTC. Encoded protein: CASSFIAGGRETQYF.

This clonotype was seen many times. This chain links TRBV7-2 with TRBJ1-5, with D maybe TRBD1 (5 bases). This CDR3 contains 15 residues. Germline V lookup: CDR1 SGHTA, CDR2 FQGNSA. Trimming pared 2 bases from V and 4 bases from J, leaving 12 bases between. CDR3 residues: CASSLFRGWNQPQHF. The CDR3 DNA sequence: TGTGCCAGCAGCTTATTTAGGGGATGGAATCAGCCCCAGCATTTT.

The genes are TRBV11-2 and TRBJ2-2, with D uncertain. V was trimmed by 11 bases and J by 4 bases, leaving 23 bases between them. Germline lookup yields CDR1 SGHAT and CDR2 FQNNGV. This CDR3 contains 16 residues. The CDR3 bases are TGTGCCGGCGCCGCCCCCCTCGGCTCGAGCACCGGGGAGCTGTTTTTT. Residues: CAGAAPLGSSTGELFF. Using reference TRBV11-2 and TRBJ2-2 for the parts outside the CDR3, the full variable domain is EAGVAQSPRYKIIEKRQSVAFWCNPISGHATLYWYQQILGQGPKLLIQFQNNGVVDDSQLPKDRFSAERLKGVDSTLKIQPAKLEDSAVYLCAGAAPLGSSTGELFFGEGSRLTVL.

The V and J genes are TRBV24-1 and TRBJ1-1, with 7 bases matching TRBD1. V dropped 5 bases and J dropped 3; count of bases not matched to a gene: 5. This CDR3 spans 14 amino acids. Per the germline V gene, CDR1 is KGHDR and CDR2 is SFDVKD. CDR3 in amino acids: CATSARQGDTEAFF. The CDR3 DNA sequence: TGTGCCACCAGTGCCAGACAGGGCGACACTGAAGCTTTCTTT.

This rearrangement joins TRBV5-1 to TRBJ1-2; TRBD1 matches 10 bases. CDR1 SGHRS and CDR2 YFSETQ come from the germline V gene. CDR3 length: 13 amino acids. Trimming cost V 5 bases and J 5 bases; bases outside gene matches: 3. CDR3 loop: CASRRDRGYGYTF. The CDR3 nucleotides are TGCGCCAGCAGGCGGGACAGGGGTTATGGCTACACCTTC.

J is TRBJ1-1 and V is TRBV7-2, with D maybe TRBD1 (6 bases). V lost 5 bases, J lost 3 bases, and 16 bases lay in between. Germline V gives CDR1 SGHTA, CDR2 FQGNSA. CDR3 length: 15 amino acids. The CDR3: CASSPYRAADTEAFF. CDR3 DNA: TGTGCCAGCAGCCCGTACAGGGCGGCCGACACTGAAGCTTTCTTT.

This clonotype was seen a handful of times. The chain combines TRBV5-6 with TRBJ2-1, with D tentatively TRBD1 (6 bases). The germline V and J ends were trimmed by 4 bases and 8 bases, with 19 bases remaining between them. The CDR3 sequence is 15 residues long. Looked up from germline, CDR1 is SGHDT and CDR2 is YYEEEE. The CDR3 coding sequence is TGTGCCAGCAGCACCTGGACAGATACGATCGATGAGCAGTTCTTC. Protein sequence: CASSTWTDTIDEQFF.

Comment on this clonotype: A read error may account for a junction end that differs from germline. The gene calls are TRBV13 and TRBJ2-5, with TRBD2 identical over 8 bases. The CDR3 is 16 residues long. Germline V CDR1 and CDR2: PRHDT, FYEKMQ (reference sequence). CDR3 amino acids: CSSSLGPAGGHETQYF. CDR3 nucleotides: TGTTCCAGCAGCTTAGGGCCGGCGGGAGGCCACGAGACCCAGTACTTC.

Notes on this clonotype: A junction end diverges from the germline sequence, so it may reflect a read error. This chain links TRBV7-3 with TRBJ2-1; 7 positions match TRBD1. Germline values: CDR1 SGHTA, CDR2 FQGTGA. This CDR3 comprises 16 residues. In nucleotides, the CDR3 is TGTGCTAGCAGCTGCACGCCAAGCGTCCAGGGGGATGAGCAGTTCTTC. Translated, it gives CASSCTPSVQGDEQFF. Complete variable domain (other parts from reference TRBV7-3 and TRBJ2-1): GAGVSQTPSNKVTEKGKYVELRCDPISGHTALYWYRQSLGQGPEFLIYFQGTGAADDSGLPNDRFFAVRPEGSVSTLKIQRTERGDSAVYLCASSCTPSVQGDEQFFGPGTRLTVL.

V is TRBV7-8 and J is TRBJ2-3; D ambiguous. Germline V CDR1 and CDR2: SGHVS, FQNEAQ. This CDR3 comprises 14 residues. V was trimmed by 5 bases and J by 6 bases, leaving 15 bases between them. CDR3 nucleotide sequence: TGTGCCAGCAGCCCGCCACCTTTGGAGGATACGCAGTATTTT. Encoded protein: CASSPPPLEDTQYF.

The rearrangement joins TRBV9 to TRBJ2-3; TRBD2 agrees at 12 bases. This CDR3 is built from 18 residues. The germline V gene encodes CDR1 SGDLS and CDR2 YYNGEE. The ends lost 4 bases at V and 0 bases at J; junction bases unmatched: 9. The CDR3 loop is CASSPEASGGESTDTQYF. The CDR3, as DNA: TGTGCCAGCAGCCCCGAGGCTAGCGGGGGGGAAAGCACAGATACGCAGTATTTT.

V is TRBV6-1 and J is TRBJ2-5; 8 positions match TRBD1. From germline, CDR1 is MNHNS and CDR2 SASEGT. CDR3 length: 13 residues. The junction had 4 bases not matched to a gene; V was cut back by 5 bases and J by 5 bases. In nucleotides, the CDR3 is TGTGCCAGCAGTTACCGACAGGGGGAGACCCAGTACTTC. Translation: CASSYRQGETQYF.

Remarks on this clonotype: Since a much larger clone is just one base distant, this may be a read error. V and J are TRBV28 and TRBJ2-1, with a possible D match to TRBD2 (5 bases). This CDR3 spans 13 amino acids. Trimming shortened V by 4 bases and J by 6 bases, and 10 bases separated the two germline ends. From germline, CDR1 is MDHEN and CDR2 SYDVKM. The CDR3 protein is CASSSLATNEQFF. The CDR3 nucleotides are TGTGCCAGCAGTTCCTTAGCGACCAATGAGCAGTTCTTC.

The chain uses TRBV2 and TRBJ2-5, with D uncertain. The germline V gene encodes CDR1 SNHLY and CDR2 FYNNEI. V was trimmed by 6 bases and J by 5 bases, leaving 13 bases between them. This CDR3 contains 13 residues. This CDR3 is CASSLVPVETQYF. The CDR3 DNA reads TGTGCCAGCAGCCTCGTTCCGGTGGAGACCCAGTACTTC.

This clonotype has a single count. The CDR3 end shows no conserved phenylalanine or tryptophan, and so a read error is likely. CDR3 bases: TGTGCCAGCAGCTTAGACGGTTTCGGGCGAGATACGCAGTATTCA. Encoded protein: CASSLDGFGRDTQYS. The gene calls are TRBV7-2 and TRBJ2-3; D is ambiguous. Germline loops: CDR1 SGHTA, CDR2 FQGNSA. The V end was cut by 1 base, the J end by 5 bases, with 13 bases between. The CDR3 covers 15 residues.

Remarks on this clonotype: The germline gene is not matched at one end of the junction; a read error may be the cause. This chain joins TRBV11-2 and TRBJ2-7; D possibly matches TRBD1 or TRBD2 (5 bases each). This CDR3 is built from 16 residues. The germline CDR1 and CDR2 sequences are SGHAT and FQNNGV. For the CDR3, the DNA is TGCGCCAGCAGCCTAAGAACTGGGACGGTCTACTACGGGCAGTACTTC. This gives the protein CASSLRTGTVYYGQYF.

This clonotype has ten or more counts. This chain's CDR3 is CASSLGPSNYEQYF. The CDR3 DNA reads TGTGCCAGCAGCTTAGGTCCCAGTAACTACGAGCAGTACTTC. The chain joins TRBV11-2 to TRBJ2-7; no firm D call. Germline CDR1 reads SGHAT; CDR2 reads FQNNGV. V lost 1 base and J 3 bases, leaving 10 bases between the germline ends. This CDR3 region has 14 residues.

This clonotype was seen just once. Here the CDR3 reads CASSLTVSGNTIYF. The CDR3 nucleotides read TGTGCCAGCAGCCTGACTGTCTCTGGAAACACCATATATTTT. The V call is TRBV9, the J call TRBJ1-3; no firm D call. This CDR3 contains 14 residues. Germline lookup yields CDR1 SGDLS and CDR2 YYNGEE. Trimming took 4 bases from V and 0 from J, leaving 8 bases between them.

This clonotype was picked up many times. This sequence joins TRBV15 and TRBJ2-5; tentatively, D is TRBD2 (5 bases). Germline CDR1 is LNHNV and CDR2 is YYDKDF (reference sequence). This CDR3 region has 15 residues. V gave up 2 bases and J gave up 4 bases, with 14 bases separating them. This CDR3 reads CATSRTVGIGETQYF. The CDR3 DNA reads as TGTGCCACCAGCAGAACGGTCGGGATAGGAGAGACCCAGTACTTC.

The chain recombines TRBV5-1 with TRBJ2-3, with a tentative D call TRBD2 (6 bases). Looked up from germline, CDR1 is SGHRS and CDR2 is YFSETQ. V lost 4 bases to trimming and J lost 2 bases, with 14 bases between them. The CDR3 length is 15 residues. Here the CDR3 DNA reads TGCGCCAGCAGCCCTGTGGGAGGTTACACAGATACGCAGTATTTT. Protein: CASSPVGGYTDTQYF.

In regard to this clonotype: A read error is possible here, since a much larger clone lies one base away. The chain employs TRBV20-1 and TRBJ2-5, with TRBD2 identical over 14 bases. This CDR3 comprises 16 residues. Germline assignment: CDR1 DFQATT and CDR2 SNEGSKA (reference sequence). CDR3 DNA: TGCAGGGCCCAACCGGGACTAGCGGGAGATGGGGAGACCCAGTACTTC. It translates to CRAQPGLAGDGETQYF.

This chain connects TRBV15 to TRBJ2-7; D gene unclear. The germline gives CDR1 LNHNV, CDR2 YYDKDF (reference sequence). Trimming stripped 9 bases from V and 1 base from J, with 19 bases between. The length of the CDR3 is 15 residues. CDR3 sequence (DNA): TGTGCCACGGTAAAGGACCACCTACAATCCTACGAGCAGTACTTC. Protein product: CATVKDHLQSYEQYF.

This clonotype has ten or more counts. The chain links TRBV2 to TRBJ2-4, with TRBD1 matching over 10 bases. J lost 7 bases, V lost 6 bases, and 6 bases had no gene match. Germline V lookup: CDR1 SNHLY, CDR2 FYNNEI. CDR3 length: 14 amino acids. The CDR3 loop reads CASRPTGGKNIQYF. In DNA form, the CDR3 reads TGTGCCAGCAGACCGACAGGGGGCAAGAACATTCAGTACTTC. The variable domain in full, with the rest retrieved from reference TRBV2 and TRBJ2-4, is EPEVTQTPSHQVTQMGQEVILRCVPISNHLYFYWYRQILGQKVEFLVSFYNNEISEKSEIFDDQFSVERPDGSNFTLKIRSTKLEDSAMYFCASRPTGGKNIQYFGAGTRLSVL.

The chain links TRBV28 to TRBJ2-7; tentatively, D is TRBD2 (5 bases). Germline CDR1 reads MDHEN; CDR2 reads SYDVKM. This CDR3 contains 14 residues. The V and J ends lost 7 bases and 4 bases respectively, with 17 bases between them. The CDR3 here is CASTVGSGGYEQYF. DNA of the CDR3: TGTGCCAGCACCGTCGGGTCTGGAGGTTACGAGCAGTACTTC.

The sample holds a few counts of this clonotype. The chain recombines TRBV18 with TRBJ2-7, with a weak D call TRBD2 (6 bases). There are 14 residues in the CDR3. Looked up from germline, CDR1 is KGHSH and CDR2 is LQKENI. The V and J ends lost 3 bases and 6 bases respectively, with 15 bases between them. In DNA, the CDR3 is TGTGCCAGCTCACCCGTCAGGGAGGTGTCCGAGCAGTACTTC. It is translated as CASSPVREVSEQYF.

This clonotype has at least ten counts. The chain couples TRBV10-3 to TRBJ2-5, with 9 nucleotides matching TRBD1. The CDR3 spans 17 residues. Germline V gene data show CDR1 as ENHRY and CDR2 as SYGVKD. V gave up 3 bases and J gave up 5 bases; unmatched junction bases: 13. The DNA of the CDR3 is TGTGCCATCAGTGACCACACAAACAGGGGGCTAGGGGAGACCCAGTACTTC. Amino acid sequence: CAISDHTNRGLGETQYF.

V usage is TRBV5-5 and J usage is TRBJ2-7; TRBD1 agrees at 9 bases. CDR3 length: 15 amino acids. J was trimmed by 2 bases and V by 3 bases; bases with no gene match: 6. Germline lookup yields CDR1 SGHKS and CDR2 YYEKEE (reference sequence). CDR3 protein: CASSSGTGWAYEQYF. The CDR3 region has the DNA TGTGCCAGCAGCTCCGGGACAGGGTGGGCCTACGAGCAGTACTTC.

The gene calls are TRBV7-2 and TRBJ1-3; the D gene is possibly TRBD1 (5 bases). Germline-derived CDR1 and CDR2 are SGHTA and FQGNSA. V dropped 6 bases and J dropped 3 bases, with 12 bases sitting between them. The CDR3 sequence is 14 residues long. CDR3 coding DNA: TGTGCCAGCAGGCCCGGGACGGATGGAAACACCATATATTTT. Translating it yields CASRPGTDGNTIYF.

This clonotype has a count of ten or more. The gene calls are TRBV30 and TRBJ2-7; D uncertain. Per germline, CDR1 GTSNPN and CDR2 SVGIG (reference sequence). Between the trimmed V and J ends, which lost 2 bases and 2 bases, there was a span of 13 bases. The CDR3 totals 14 residues. The CDR3 nucleotides are TGTGCCTGGAGTTTAACCCACGGAGCCTACGAGCAGTACTTC. Translation gives CAWSLTHGAYEQYF.

Points on this clonotype: Sequence at one end of the junction differs from germline and may be a read error. The J gene is TRBJ2-1, the V gene TRBV7-7; TRBD2 aligns across 9 bases. CDR1 SSHAT and CDR2 FNYEAQ come from the germline V gene (reference sequence). The CDR3 sequence is 13 residues long. CDR3 bases: TGTGCTAGCAGCTTAGGACTAGCGAATGAGCAGTTCTTC. This encodes CASSLGLANEQFF. Full variable domain (remainder filled in from reference TRBV7-7 and TRBJ2-1): GAGVSQSPRYKVTKRGQDVTLRCDPISSHATLYWYQQALGQGPEFLTYFNYEAQPDKSGLPSDRFSAERPEGSISTLTIQRTEQRDSAMYRCASSLGLANEQFFGPGTRLTVL.